This T cell receptor (beta chain) was captured in a study of neurological immune-mediated disorders (dated by TCRdb to between 2018 and 2020). With regard to the full study: Among the 34 multiple sclerosis patients, relapsing-remitting MS was present in some 30 and secondary progressive MS was present in 3. Peripheral blood TCR-beta repertoires from patients with HTLV-I-associated myelopathy (HAM/TSP), patients with multiple sclerosis, and healthy controls were compared in the study using UMI-based sequencing. The 106 TCR-beta libraries included longitudinal samples, technical triplicates and paired sorted CD4+ and CD8+ T-cell subsets alongside PBMC samples. The cohort comprised 68 subjects: roughly 15 HAM/TSP patients, some 34 multiple sclerosis patients and approximately 20 healthy controls. Broader findings and caveats from the paper: TCR clonal expansion was highest in HAM/TSP patients and lowest in MS patients, with MS patients falling below even healthy controls. In phylogenetic analysis, the repertoires of 18 of 34 MS patients grouped into a cluster of related CDR3 sequences, which suggests a possible signature at the repertoire level. The MS cluster showed no association with clinical or MRI features, and the authors stated that larger cohorts are needed. No identical CDR3 amino acid sequences were found to be shared among expanded clones across subjects, suggesting that TCR-beta repertoires were private in all groups.

This clonotype came up many times. Its antigen remains unidentified. No much larger clone is present one base from it, and per-base qualities are unavailable. CDR1 and CDR2, looked up from the germline V gene, are SGHTA and FQGNSA. The V end loses 5 bases and the J end loses 0 bases, and a stretch of 16 bases separates them. Taken from cysteine to phenylalanine, the CDR3 has 16 residues. Only the CDR3 portion is preserved as DNA: 48 bases, with reading frame beginning at the first base. For the unsorted PBMC libraries, 2 million PBMCs were stored in RNAlater at -80 degrees C until RNA extraction and were used to generate the libraries. Multiple sclerosis patients were enrolled in a US clinical protocol under which disease progression was evaluated by magnetic resonance imaging. Peripheral blood underwent Ficoll-Hypaque density gradient centrifugation to isolate PBMCs, which were then cryopreserved in liquid nitrogen.

cDNA was synthesized by template-switch 5'RACE using a primer with a 10-nucleotide random unique molecular identifier that tagged each TCR transcript. Over 200 million TCR-beta sequences, covering 15-18 subjects, were produced in each sequencing run. Total RNA was extracted with the RNeasy kit. TCR-beta VDJ regions were amplified with primers for the TCR constant region and the 5'RACE anchor, using the KAPA Real-time Library Amplification kit. Sample indexes and Illumina adaptors were added in a first PCR, after which library yield was increased in a second PCR. The roughly 650 bp TCR product was size-selected on a 2% E-gel SizeSelection system after Ampure bead purification. Before pooling, library quality was checked on a Bioanalyzer, concentration was measured with Qubit, and libraries were quantified with the Kapa Library Quantification kit. An Illumina HiSeq 2500 sequenced the libraries paired-end 2 x 150 bp. To increase sequence diversity, 25-30% phiX was spiked into each library pool. In the source study's methods: The UMI-based MiGEC pipeline processed quality-filtered reads and removed over 80% of raw TCR sequences during error correction. VDJ genes were aligned to IMGT germline references, and each clonotype was defined by a unique CDR3 amino acid sequence together with V-J genes. VDJtools evaluated clonal expansion, Shannon diversity and CDR3 relatedness (CalcPairwiseDistances, ClusterSamples); CLCbio workbench built phylogenetic trees. A clone was classed as expanded if it had 8 or more unique UMIs, a cutoff based on coefficient-of-variation modelling across technical triplicates. The raw public reads went through TCRdb reprocessing: fastp at Q25, MiXCR clone calling, in-frame beta chains kept. All rows with the same CDR3 protein become a single entry with the most common DNA and genes. These V and J calls derive from TCRdb rather than the authors' analysis. The sample table shows around 69,000 distinct CDR3 sequences, and 3% to 3.5% are seen once. Jointly, the top ten make up about 4% of the sample.

This chain joins TRBV7-2 to TRBJ1-1; the D gene is possibly TRBD1, with 5 bases matching. Material: PBMCs. The sequence was collected from a man aged 40-50 years with multiple sclerosis. CDR3 region: CASSRKAWGMNTEAFF. The DNA sequence follows: TGTGCCAGCAGCAGAAAGGCCTGGGGGATGAACACTGAAGCTTTCTTT. With all but the CDR3 taken from the reference TRBV7-2 and TRBJ1-1 genes, the full variable domain is: GAGVSQSPSNKVTEKGKDVELRCDPISGHTALYWYRQSLGQGLEFLIYFQGNSAPDKSGLPSDRFSAERTGGSVSTLTIQRTQQEDSAVYLCASSRKAWGMNTEAFFGQGTRLTVV.